One TCR beta chain is described in this entry. This specimen belongs to a study of blood T cell repertoires in COVID-19. Study-level background: Sources were T cells, B-cell-depleted T cells, or PBMCs; the material itself was cDNA or gDNA.

Germline V gene data show CDR1 as KGHSH and CDR2 as LQKENI. V shed 6 bases and J 6 bases; nucleotides not matched to a gene: 5. The CDR3 is made up of 14 amino acids. In the source study's methods: Using reference gene primer amplification, nucleated cell counts were estimated. Using immunoSEQ multiplex PCR, the repertoire was profiled, and TCRdb retains in-frame clones only, with some absent. The V and J calls and the clone size are those of that table, but D and trimming were determined from the DNA. The table has about 110,000 clones, over 65% seen once; the top ten hold around 4%. The chain links TRBV18 to TRBJ1-5; 10 bases fit TRBD1. Sequencing was done on a sample of peripheral blood. The receptor was derived from a woman older than 75 with acute or convalescent COVID-19. The CDR3: CASSGTGVGQPQHF. The CDR3 coding sequence is TGTGCCAGCTCCGGGACAGGGGTGGGTCAGCCCCAGCATTTT.